The next 9 T cell receptor beta chains were all read from a single sample in a study of shared clonotypes between healthy human individuals (TCRdb year 2020). The library was produced with the immunoSEQ multiplex PCR assay. What TCRdb holds here is the immuneACCESS table cut down to in-frame rearrangements. Part of the clones is not present; checked against another copy, under half of the missing clones reflect an unresolved V gene, and the others are unexplained. The sample table lists about 2,500,000 clones, roughly 92% of them with a count of one. The ten biggest clones cover roughly 0.15% of the sample. The sample taken for sequencing was naive CD4+ T cells sorted from blood. The meaning of the sample's cell subset or site label: CD45RA+ positively selected. The receptors here all came from a young man in good health.

The chain carries TRBV10-3 and TRBJ1-4, with 8 bases fitting TRBD1. The CDR3 consists of 14 residues. Trimming cost V 10 bases and J 5 bases; bases outside gene matches: 9. CDR1 and CDR2 (germline): ENHRY, SYGVKD. The chain's CDR3 is CATKGTGANEKLFF. CDR3 DNA: TGTGCCACCAAGGGGACAGGTGCCAATGAAAAACTGTTTTTT.

This clone was seen a single time. J is TRBJ2-1 and V is TRBV9; 8 bases align to TRBD2. This CDR3 spans 16 amino acids. Unmatched junction bases numbered 8, after V lost 2 bases and J lost 4 bases. From germline, CDR1 is SGDLS and CDR2 YYNGEE. DNA for the CDR3: TGTGCCAGCAGCGTTTTAGGGCGGGGGGAATACAATGAGCAGTTCTTC. Its translation: CASSVLGRGEYNEQFF.

The chain recombines TRBV9 with TRBJ2-2, with a possible D match to TRBD1 (6 bases). The germline V and J ends were trimmed by 0 bases and 5 bases, with 17 bases remaining between them. Germline V gives CDR1 SGDLS, CDR2 YYNGEE. CDR3 length: 17 residues. The CDR3: CASSVAFWDTSTGELFF. DNA of the CDR3: TGTGCCAGCAGCGTAGCTTTTTGGGACACTTCTACCGGGGAGCTGTTTTTT.

The V call is TRBV5-1, the J call TRBJ2-6, with D possibly TRBD2 on 6 matching bases. This CDR3 spans 16 amino acids. CDR1 SGHRS and CDR2 YFSETQ come from the germline V gene. V was shortened by 0 bases and J by 12 bases, with 19 bases between the two germline ends. As DNA, the CDR3 is TGCGCCAGCAGCTTGGGCCAACCGGGACTCCAGAGCGTCCTGACTTTC. It specifies CASSLGQPGLQSVLTF.

The V gene is TRBV5-1, the J gene TRBJ2-5, with D perhaps TRBD1 (6 bases). V lost 5 bases and J lost 1, with 12 bases in between. CDR1 is SGHRS, CDR2 YFSETQ, per germline. This CDR3 contains 14 residues. CDR3: CASSNTGRQETQYF. The CDR3 bases are TGCGCCAGCAGTAATACAGGGCGCCAAGAGACCCAGTACTTC.

J is TRBJ2-7 and V is TRBV11-2; a possible D gene is TRBD1 (6 bases). This CDR3 has 14 amino acids. CDR1 is SGHAT and CDR2 is FQNNGV in the germline V gene. Trimming stripped 5 bases from V and 5 bases from J, with 16 bases between. The CDR3 DNA reads TGTGCCAGCAGCCCCTTGACAGGCTGGAACGAGCAGTACTTC. Protein product: CASSPLTGWNEQYF.

The chain is built from TRBV15 and TRBJ2-7, with D uncertain. This CDR3 has 13 amino acids. Trimming removed 0 bases at V and 0 bases at J, with 3 bases between. Germline values: CDR1 LNHNV, CDR2 YYDKDF (reference sequence). CDR3 in DNA: TGTGCCACCAGCAGAGAGTCCTCCTACGAGCAGTACTTC. Translating it yields CATSRESSYEQYF.

The chain has TRBV2 and TRBJ1-1; D possibly corresponds to TRBD1 (6 bases). CDR3 length: 14 residues. Germline-derived CDR1 and CDR2 are SNHLY and FYNNEI. V was pared by 6 bases and J by 6 bases, with 17 bases between. The CDR3 sequence: CASRARGGRAEAFF. CDR3 bases: TGTGCCAGCAGAGCCAGGGGTGGTAGGGCTGAAGCTTTCTTT.

Of note for this clone: An end of the junction differs from the germline gene, which may be a read error. The chain joins TRBV20-1 to TRBJ2-3; tentatively, D is TRBD1 (6 bases). The CDR3 length is 11 residues. From germline, CDR1 is DFQATT and CDR2 SNEGSKA (reference sequence). CDR3 nucleotide sequence: TGCAGTGCCCGGAGGACAGATGCGCAGTATTTT. Amino acids: CSARRTDAQYF.